This T cell receptor (beta chain) appears in the sequencing data of a study of response to subunit inactivated influenza vaccine. The study's findings and limits: Authors suggested few new T cells are recruited by each seasonal influenza vaccination.

The CDR3 consists of 16 residues. The ends were cut back, 6 bases at V and 0 bases at J, with 18 bases in the middle. CDR1 DFQATT and CDR2 SNEGSKA come from the germline V gene (reference sequence). This clonotype was observed many times. The antigen remains undetermined. TCRdb itself ran the RT-PCR reads through MiXCR, one entry per CDR3 protein. The data contain 800,000 or so distinct CDR3 sequences, 21% of them singletons. The sample here was PBMCs from blood, taken roughly 5 days after vaccination. This chain links TRBV20-1 with TRBJ1-5; D unresolved. This TCR was sampled from a man aged 45-65 years who received an inactivated influenza vaccine. For the CDR3, the DNA is TGCAGTGCCATCACACAACGACAACCTAGCAATCAGCCCCAGCATTTT. Encoded protein: CSAITQRQPSNQPQHF.